A selection of T cell receptor beta chains follows, all from one sample in a study of T-cell reconstitution after alpha-beta-depleted transplantation in children. TCRdb re-analysed the PCR reads in MiXCR, keeping a single row per CDR3 protein. Here the sample spans about 540,000 distinct CDR3 sequences, about 18% being singletons. The sample consisted of PBMCs from the stem cell graft donor, taken from the stem cell graft. The receptors were gathered from a human donor who donated a stem cell graft to a child with acute lymphoblastic leukemia. Both conserved end residues are part of each CDR3. Fields, in order: V gene, J gene, CDR3 protein.

V: TRBV5-1
J: TRBJ1-2
CDR3: CASSSGGTATNYGYTF

V: TRBV7-3
J: TRBJ1-1
CDR3: CASSLALGQGQQAFF

V: TRBV7-9
J: TRBJ1-2
CDR3: CASSAQGMRYTF

V: TRBV5-6
J: TRBJ2-3
CDR3: CASSPNVGTGNTQYF

V: TRBV7-9
J: TRBJ2-1
CDR3: CASSLRENEQFF

V: TRBV27
J: TRBJ1-2
CDR3: CASSLQPPGQGTSYGYTF

V: TRBV20-1
J: TRBJ2-7
CDR3: CSAHSPITYEQYF

V: TRBV5-1
J: TRBJ2-7
CDR3: CASSYRQETYEQYF

V: TRBV24-1
J: TRBJ2-2
CDR3: CATRDTGELFF

V: TRBV20-1
J: TRBJ2-1
CDR3: CSARDRPGRPGWSSYNEQFF

V: TRBV5-1
J: TRBJ2-3
CDR3: CASSSELTTPTDTQYF

V: TRBV28
J: TRBJ2-6
CDR3: CASSLGKGPSSGANVLTF

V: TRBV29-1
J: TRBJ2-1
CDR3: CSVPWLAGDPSYNEQFF

V: TRBV5-1
J: TRBJ1-1
CDR3: CASSRITSSTEAFF

V: TRBV19
J: TRBJ1-1
CDR3: CASKGILTPNTEAFF

V: TRBV9
J: TRBJ2-5
CDR3: CASSKIAGDRETQYF

V: TRBV20-1
J: TRBJ2-7
CDR3: CSARASAAYEQYF

V: TRBV29-1
J: TRBJ1-1
CDR3: CSALGGRANTEAFF

V: TRBV4-1
J: TRBJ1-4
CDR3: CASSLAYGTNEKLFF

V: TRBV20-1
J: TRBJ2-7
CDR3: CSARDQGSGSYEQYF

V: TRBV7-9
J: TRBJ2-5
CDR3: CASSSGTVYGGETQYF

V: TRBV11-1
J: TRBJ2-6
CDR3: CASSPRYGHYSGANVLTF

V: TRBV3-1
J: TRBJ2-7
CDR3: CASSQEVGAALSYEQYF

V: TRBV4-1
J: TRBJ1-2
CDR3: CASSLPGGDGYTF

V: TRBV20-1
J: TRBJ2-5
CDR3: CSASLGQPQETQYF

V: TRBV7-6
J: TRBJ2-2
CDR3: CASSLVGQGVAGELFF

V: TRBV11-2
J: TRBJ1-3
CDR3: CASSSPLGAQRVYF

V: TRBV5-1
J: TRBJ2-1
CDR3: CASSFRGRALLDEQFF

V: TRBV3-1
J: TRBJ2-5
CDR3: CASSLPGDGSMAQYF

V: TRBV14
J: TRBJ2-7
CDR3: CASSLQWNGEQYF

V: TRBV29-1
J: TRBJ2-3
CDR3: CSAPLGLSSTDTQYF

V: TRBV20-1
J: TRBJ1-1
CDR3: CSAVRDRGRMNTEAFF

V: TRBV9
J: TRBJ2-7
CDR3: CASSVDGTSGRSSEQYF

V: TRBV5-5
J: TRBJ2-1
CDR3: CASSSGITSYNEQFF

V: TRBV11-2
J: TRBJ1-1
CDR3: CASSPGGDQAFF

V: TRBV7-9
J: TRBJ2-1
CDR3: CASSLGGGPVNEQFF

V: TRBV10-2
J: TRBJ1-1
CDR3: CATRQGANTEAFF

V: TRBV20-1
J: TRBJ2-7
CDR3: CSASPTSGPSYEQYF

V: TRBV4-1
J: TRBJ2-1
CDR3: CASSPRDRGLATNEQFF

V: TRBV7-9
J: TRBJ2-5
CDR3: CASSFGLETQYF

V: TRBV2
J: TRBJ2-7
CDR3: CASSEAWAPSSYEQYF

V: TRBV27
J: TRBJ2-2
CDR3: CASQTPGVFSGELFF

V: TRBV5-6
J: TRBJ2-1
CDR3: CASSLAQAYEQFF

V: TRBV5-1
J: TRBJ1-1
CDR3: CASSLEVGFRDTEAFF

V: TRBV20-1
J: TRBJ1-2
CDR3: CSARGRQGIYYGYTF

V: TRBV6-2/TRBV6-3
J: TRBJ2-4
CDR3: CASSQRLAGPQYF

V: TRBV3-1
J: TRBJ2-2
CDR3: CASSPPQGSGRGGTGELFF

V: TRBV19
J: TRBJ1-1
CDR3: CASRINEAANTEAFF

V: TRBV12-3/TRBV12-4
J: TRBJ1-1
CDR3: CASRFPGLNTEAFF

V: TRBV6-2/TRBV6-3
J: TRBJ1-5
CDR3: CASNRQGGRNQPQHF

V: TRBV6-2/TRBV6-3
J: TRBJ2-1
CDR3: CASSSGLAPSNEQFF

V: TRBV30
J: TRBJ2-5
CDR3: CAWSVDYQETQYF

V: TRBV12-3/TRBV12-4
J: TRBJ1-3
CDR3: CASSYIPGVDTIYF

V: TRBV7-2
J: TRBJ2-1
CDR3: CASSLEGNIYNEQFF

V: TRBV6-5
J: TRBJ1-3
CDR3: CASSYSQGSSGNTIYF

V: TRBV29-1
J: TRBJ2-3
CDR3: CSSYLTDTQYF

V: TRBV9
J: TRBJ1-2
CDR3: CASSPVGPGYTF